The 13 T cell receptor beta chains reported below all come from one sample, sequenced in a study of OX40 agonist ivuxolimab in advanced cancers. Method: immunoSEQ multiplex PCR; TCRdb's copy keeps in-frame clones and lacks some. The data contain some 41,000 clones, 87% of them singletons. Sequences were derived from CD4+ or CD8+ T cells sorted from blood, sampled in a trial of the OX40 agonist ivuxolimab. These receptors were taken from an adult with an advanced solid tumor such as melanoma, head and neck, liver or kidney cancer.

The CDR3 DNA follows: TGTGCCAGCAGTCGGGGGGGTAGCACAGATACGCAGTATTTT. It translates to CASSRGGSTDTQYF. The chain has TRBV28 and TRBJ2-3; TRBD2 aligns across 8 bases. The V and J ends lost 5 bases and 0 bases, in that order; junction bases with no gene match: 1. CDR1 is MDHEN, CDR2 SYDVKM, per germline. The CDR3 is made up of 14 amino acids.

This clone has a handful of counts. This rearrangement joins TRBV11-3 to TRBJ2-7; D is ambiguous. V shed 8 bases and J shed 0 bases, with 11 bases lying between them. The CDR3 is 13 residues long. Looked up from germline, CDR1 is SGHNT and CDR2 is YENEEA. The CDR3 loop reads CASRRPSSYEQYF. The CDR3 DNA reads TGTGCCAGCCGACGACCGAGCTCCTACGAGCAGTACTTC.

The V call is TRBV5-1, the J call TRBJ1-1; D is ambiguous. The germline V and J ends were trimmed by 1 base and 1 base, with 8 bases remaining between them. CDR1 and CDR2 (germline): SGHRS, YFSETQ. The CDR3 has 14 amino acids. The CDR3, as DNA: TGCGCCAGCAGCTTGATCTCCGCGAACACTGAAGCTTTCTTT. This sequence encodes CASSLISANTEAFF.

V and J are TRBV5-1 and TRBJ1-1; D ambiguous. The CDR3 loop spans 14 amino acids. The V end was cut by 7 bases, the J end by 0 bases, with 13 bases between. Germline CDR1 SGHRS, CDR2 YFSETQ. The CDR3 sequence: CASRLAPMNTEAFF. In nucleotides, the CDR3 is TGCGCCAGCCGTTTAGCGCCCATGAACACTGAAGCTTTCTTT.

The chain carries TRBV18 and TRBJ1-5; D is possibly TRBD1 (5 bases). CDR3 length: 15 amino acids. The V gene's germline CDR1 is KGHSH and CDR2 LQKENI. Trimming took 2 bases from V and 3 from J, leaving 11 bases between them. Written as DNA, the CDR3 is TGTGCCAGCTCACCAGAAACAGGAGCCAATCAGCCCCAGCATTTT. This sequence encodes CASSPETGANQPQHF.

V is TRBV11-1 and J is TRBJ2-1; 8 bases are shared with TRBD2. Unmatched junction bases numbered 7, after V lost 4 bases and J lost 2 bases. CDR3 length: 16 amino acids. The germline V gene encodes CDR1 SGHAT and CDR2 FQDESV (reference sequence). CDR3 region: CASSYRPSGPYNEQFF. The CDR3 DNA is TGTGCCAGCAGCTACCGCCCTAGCGGGCCCTACAATGAGCAGTTCTTC.

The CDR3 nucleotides are TGTGCCAGCAGTTTAGCAGGAGAAAGCGGGGAGCTGTTTTTT. This sequence encodes CASSLAGESGELFF. The V gene is TRBV28, the J gene TRBJ2-2; D is unresolved. Trimming removed 2 bases from V and 7 bases from J, with 11 bases in between. Germline CDR1 is MDHEN and CDR2 is SYDVKM. There are 14 residues in the CDR3.

The CDR3 loop is CASSLAGTSRYEQYF. The CDR3 DNA reads as TGTGCCAGCAGCTTGGCCGGGACATCCAGATACGAGCAGTACTTC. V usage is TRBV5-5 and J usage is TRBJ2-7; D is perhaps TRBD1 (6 bases). This CDR3 has 15 amino acids. CDR1 is SGHKS and CDR2 is YYEKEE in the germline V gene (reference sequence). V was cut by 0 bases and J by 4 bases, with 14 bases left in between.

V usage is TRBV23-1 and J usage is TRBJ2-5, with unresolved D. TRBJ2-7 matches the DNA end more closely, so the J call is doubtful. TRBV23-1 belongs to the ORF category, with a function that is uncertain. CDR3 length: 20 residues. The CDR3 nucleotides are TGCGCCAGCAGTCATTCCCTAGACAAGGGTAAATTAGATCAGGCTTACGAGCAGTACTTC. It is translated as CASSHSLDKGKLDQAYEQYF.

The CDR3, as DNA: TGTGCCAGCAGCATCGGGACAGACTACGAGCAGTACTTC. Its translation: CASSIGTDYEQYF. The chain joins TRBV13 to TRBJ2-7; 7 bases map to TRBD1. CDR1 and CDR2 (germline): PRHDT, FYEKMQ (reference sequence). The CDR3 spans 13 residues. V shed 5 bases, J shed 3 bases, and the junction held 4 bases outside the gene matches.

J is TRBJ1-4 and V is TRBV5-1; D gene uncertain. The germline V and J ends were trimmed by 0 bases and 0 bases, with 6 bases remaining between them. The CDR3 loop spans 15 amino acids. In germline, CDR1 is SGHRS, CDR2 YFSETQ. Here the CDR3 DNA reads TGCGCCAGCAGCTTGGGCCAGACAACTAATGAAAAACTGTTTTTT. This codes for CASSLGQTTNEKLFF. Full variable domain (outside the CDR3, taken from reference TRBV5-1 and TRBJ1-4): KAGVTQTPRYLIKTRGQQVTLSCSPISGHRSVSWYQQTPGQGLQFLFEYFSETQRNKGNFPGRFSGRQFSNSRSEMNVSTLELGDSALYLCASSLGQTTNEKLFFGSGTQLSVL.

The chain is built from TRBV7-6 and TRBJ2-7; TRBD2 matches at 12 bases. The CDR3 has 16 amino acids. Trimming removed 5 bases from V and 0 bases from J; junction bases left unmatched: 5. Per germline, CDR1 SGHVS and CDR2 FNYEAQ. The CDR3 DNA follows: TGTGCCAGCAGCGTAACTAGCGGGGGGAGCTCCTACGAGCAGTACTTC. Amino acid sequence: CASSVTSGGSSYEQYF. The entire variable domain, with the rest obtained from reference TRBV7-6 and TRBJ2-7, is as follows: GAGVSQSPRYKVTKRGQDVALRCDPISGHVSLYWYRQALGQGPEFLTYFNYEAQQDKSGLPNDRFSAERPEGSISTLTIQRTEQRDSAMYRCASSVTSGGSSYEQYFGPGTRLTVT.

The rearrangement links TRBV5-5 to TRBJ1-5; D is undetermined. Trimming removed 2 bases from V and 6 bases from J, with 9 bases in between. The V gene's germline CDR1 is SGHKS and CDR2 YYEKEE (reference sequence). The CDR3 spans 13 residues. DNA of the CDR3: TGTGCCAGCAGCTTTAAATTGGCTCAGCCCCAGCATTTT. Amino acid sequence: CASSFKLAQPQHF.